This T cell receptor (beta chain) was sequenced during a study of cytomegalovirus exposure and HLA in healthy donors. Background on the study: A prior analysis found 117 million unique TCR beta sequences from 150 million to 200 million T cells. Study outcomes and limitations: The authors later found HLA-associated TCR beta chains more clonally expanded than equally common others. Immune exposure data for these donors was limited to CMV serostatus. Donors were assumed by presence/absence analyses to have roughly uniform sequencing depth.

In the case of this clone: Its specificity is not known.

CDR1 is MGHDK, CDR2 SYGVNS, per germline. V lost 1 base, J lost 5 bases, and 8 bases lay in between. The CDR3 loop spans 14 amino acids. In the PCR, 60 Vbeta and 13 Jbeta primers were used. TCRdb keeps only in-frame clones here, not all; method: immunoSEQ multiplex PCR. The repertoire holds about 43,000 clones, with roughly 60% as singletons. The sequenced sample consisted of PBMCs. V is TRBV25-1 and J is TRBJ1-4, with unresolved D. The clonotype comes from a human donor in good health. In DNA, the CDR3 is TGTGCCAGCAGTGAATTGCCGGAGAATGAAAAACTGTTTTTT. It encodes CASSELPENEKLFF.